The present T cell receptor (beta chain) was sequenced within a study of beta chain features in type 1 diabetes. Study-level background: Across all samples, about 100,000,000 sorted cells were examined. Study observations and caveats: A potential influence of HLA type upon TCRB rearrangement remained unresolved herein. Sequencing the cDNA could make cells with high TCR expression show up more than they should.

Germline assignment: CDR1 LGHNA and CDR2 YNFKEQ. Losses at the gene ends were 0 bases for V and 6 bases for J; bases not matched to a gene: 5. This CDR3 is 15 amino acids long. Every bit of the isolated RNA underwent reverse transcription, so sequencing read expressed TCRB transcripts. Generated by immunoSEQ multiplex PCR, the TCRdb table keeps only in-frame clones and is missing some. The sample includes 500,000 to 700,000 clones, around a sixth of them seen just once. A word on this clone: Antigen: not known.

This receptor was identified in a man between 18 and 35 years old in good health. The rearrangement links TRBV4-2 to TRBJ1-2, with TRBD1 matching 9 bases. Specimen: naive CD4+ T cells from blood. This CDR3 reads CASSQEATGGDGYTF. Written as DNA, the CDR3 is TGTGCCAGCAGCCAAGAAGCGACAGGGGGTGATGGCTACACCTTC.